The 24 T cell receptor beta chains below come from one sample, sequenced in a study of blood T cells in healthy people across ages. Primed by a sample-barcoded 5' primer and a J-beta primer mix, a second PCR proceeded for 7 to 11 cycles. One entry per CDR3 protein, called by TCRdb with MiXCR from the 5' RACE reads. Of over 700,000 distinct CDR3 sequences in the sample, 53% were seen once. The sample comprised blood. These receptor sequences come from a man older than 75 in good health.

The rearrangement joins TRBV7-8 to TRBJ2-5, with TRBD1 matching 8 bases. The trim removed 5 bases at V and 5 bases at J, leaving 13 bases unmatched. This CDR3 has 16 amino acids. Germline loops: CDR1 SGHVS, CDR2 FQNEAQ. CDR3 region: CASSTDQGALGETQYF. The CDR3 DNA reads as TGTGCCAGCAGCACTGACCAGGGGGCCTTGGGGGAGACCCAGTACTTC.

This chain links TRBV7-9 with TRBJ2-3; 7 nucleotides line up with TRBD2. Germline V gene lookup returns CDR1 SEHNR and CDR2 FQNEAQ (reference sequence). The CDR3 contains 17 residues. Trimming removed 7 bases from V and 2 bases from J; junction bases left unmatched: 15. This CDR3 is CASTSGRALAVTDTQYF. CDR3 DNA sequence: TGTGCCAGCACCTCAGGGAGGGCTTTGGCCGTCACAGATACGCAGTATTTT.

V usage is TRBV27 and J usage is TRBJ2-5, with 7 bases that match TRBD1. The J call may be wrong; the DNA end is better matched by TRBJ2-7. This CDR3 is built from 13 residues. Germline assignment: CDR1 MNHEY and CDR2 SMNVEV (reference sequence). Here the CDR3 reads CASSAGGRGEQYF. The CDR3 coding sequence is TGTGCCAGCAGTGCAGGGGGACGTGGCGAGCAGTACTTC.

The chain uses TRBV5-1 and TRBJ2-3, with TRBD2 identical over 12 bases. The germline V gene has CDR1 SGHRS and CDR2 YFSETQ. This CDR3 spans 18 amino acids. With 4 bases clipped from V and 6 bases from J, the junction kept 15 bases outside the gene matches. Here the CDR3 reads CASSTSTSGSLMRDTQYF. The CDR3 bases are TGCGCCAGCAGCACCTCGACTAGCGGGAGTCTGATGCGGGATACGCAGTATTTT.

The gene calls are TRBV20-1 and TRBJ2-1; 8 bases align to TRBD2. CDR1 and CDR2 from the germline V gene are DFQATT and SNEGSKA (reference sequence). V trimming: 3 bases; J trimming: 7 bases; junction bases outside the gene matches: 8. The CDR3 is made up of 14 amino acids. The DNA for the CDR3 is TGCAGTGCTAGGGACGGGAGGGCCGTAAATGAGCAGTTCTTC. It codes for CSARDGRAVNEQFF.

This clonotype turned up a few times. The CDR3 sequence is CAGGASSYEQYF. In DNA form, the CDR3 reads TGTGCCGGGGGCGCATCGTCCTACGAGCAGTACTTC. This chain joins TRBV18 and TRBJ2-7, with a weak D call TRBD1 (6 bases). V was clipped by 11 bases and J by 1 base, with 12 bases between them. The CDR3 covers 12 residues. The germline gives CDR1 KGHSH, CDR2 LQKENI.

The chain recombines TRBV7-3 with TRBJ2-7; TRBD1 agrees at 8 bases. Germline values: CDR1 SGHTA, CDR2 FQGTGA. The CDR3 sequence is 14 residues long. V was pared by 4 bases and J by 4 bases, with 6 bases of the junction left unmatched. CDR3 sequence (DNA): TGTGCCAGCAGCTCAACAGGGGGTCGGTACGAGCAGTACTTC. This gives the protein CASSSTGGRYEQYF.

CDR3 in amino acids: CASSFRGQGNQPQHF. The CDR3 bases are TGTGCCAGCAGTTTTAGGGGACAGGGCAATCAGCCCCAGCATTTT. V is TRBV12-3 or TRBV12-4 and J is TRBJ1-5; 8 bases match TRBD1. With V trimmed by 3 bases and J by 2 bases, 3 bases remained unmatched. This CDR3 has 15 residues.

V usage is TRBV6-6 and J usage is TRBJ2-6; tentative D call: TRBD1 (5 bases). Looked up from germline, CDR1 is MNHNY and CDR2 is SVGAGI (reference sequence). Trimming stripped 6 bases from V and 0 bases from J, with 9 bases between. CDR3 size: 15 residues. CDR3 sequence (DNA): TGTGCCAGCAGACAGGAAAGCTCTGGGGCCAACGTCCTGACTTTC. Amino acids: CASRQESSGANVLTF.

The V and J genes are TRBV15 and TRBJ2-7; 9 bases match TRBD1. This CDR3 is built from 15 residues. Looked up from germline, CDR1 is LNHNV and CDR2 is YYDKDF (reference sequence). J lost 3 bases, V lost 2 bases, and 5 bases had no gene match. The CDR3, as DNA: TGTGCCACCAGCAGACCCGGGACAGGGAGCTACGAGCAGTACTTC. Protein sequence: CATSRPGTGSYEQYF. The full variable domain, with the rest looked up from reference TRBV15 and TRBJ2-7, is DAMVIQNPRYQVTQFGKPVTLSCSQTLNHNVMYWYQQKSSQAPKLLFHYYDKDFNNEADTPDNFQSRRPNTSFCFLDIRSPGLGDTAMYLCATSRPGTGSYEQYFGPGTRLTVT.

This clonotype was picked up a small number of times. V and J are TRBV5-1 and TRBJ2-3, with TRBD2 identical over 9 bases. Per germline, CDR1 SGHRS and CDR2 YFSETQ. V shed 2 bases, J shed 4 bases, and the junction held 2 bases outside the gene matches. The CDR3 consists of 14 residues. The CDR3 spells CASSFSGGADTQYF. CDR3 nucleotides: TGCGCCAGCAGCTTTAGCGGGGGCGCAGATACGCAGTATTTT.

The rearrangement uses TRBV7-2 and TRBJ1-6, with D perhaps matching TRBD1 (6 bases). V lost 5 bases, J lost 6 bases, and 17 bases lay in between. CDR1 and CDR2 from the germline V gene are SGHTA and FQGNSA. This CDR3 has 16 amino acids. CDR3 region: CASSPRGGTTNSPLHF. As DNA, the CDR3 is TGTGCCAGCAGCCCCAGAGGGGGGACTACTAATTCACCCCTCCACTTT.

V gene TRBV2 combines with J gene TRBJ1-5; maybe TRBD1 (5 bases). Trimming took 2 bases from V and 2 from J, leaving 7 bases between them. The CDR3 is made up of 14 amino acids. Germline loops: CDR1 SNHLY, CDR2 FYNNEI. CDR3 bases: TGTGCCAGCAGTGAAAGGGGCGGCAATCAGCCCCAGCATTTT. This encodes CASSERGGNQPQHF.

This clonotype has a count of ten or more. The chain uses TRBV4-1 and TRBJ2-6, with TRBD1 identical over 7 bases. The CDR3 runs 19 residues. The trim removed 1 base at V and 0 bases at J, leaving 9 bases unmatched. Germline V CDR1 and CDR2: MGHRA, YSYEKL. The CDR3 bases are TGCGCCAGCAGCCAAGGCCAGGGGGTCTCACCCTCTGGGGCCAACGTCCTGACTTTC. Translating gives CASSQGQGVSPSGANVLTF.

The rearrangement uses TRBV20-1 and TRBJ2-5; TRBD2 aligns across 9 bases. The length of the CDR3 is 15 residues. J lost 11 bases, V lost 5 bases, and 18 bases had no gene match. Germline V gene sequence: CDR1 DFQATT, CDR2 SNEGSKA (reference sequence). The CDR3 region is CSAVSGRTVMDEQYF. Written as DNA, the CDR3 is TGCAGTGCTGTAAGCGGGAGGACCGTTATGGATGAGCAGTACTTC.

This clonotype was detected ten times or more. In nucleotides, the CDR3 is TGTGCCAGCAGTTTCGGGGGGGACGTCTCACCCCTCCACTTT. This codes for CASSFGGDVSPLHF. V usage is TRBV12-3 or TRBV12-4 and J usage is TRBJ1-6; TRBD1 might be the D (5 bases). The CDR3 runs to 14 residues. Trimming took 3 bases from V and 10 from J, leaving 13 bases between them.

This chain uses TRBV7-9 with TRBJ2-1; no firm D call. The V gene's germline CDR1 is SEHNR and CDR2 FQNEAQ (reference sequence). The V and J ends lost 1 base and 4 bases respectively, with 14 bases between them. The CDR3 extends over 16 amino acids. DNA for the CDR3: TGTGCCAGCAGCTTAGGCCAAGGACGCCGATACAATGAGCAGTTCTTC. The encoded protein is CASSLGQGRRYNEQFF.

This clonotype was seen ten or more times. This sequence joins TRBV10-3 and TRBJ2-7; 9 bases line up with TRBD1. Germline V gene data show CDR1 as ENHRY and CDR2 as SYGVKD. V lost 6 bases and J lost 0; bases outside the gene matches: 3. This CDR3 spans 14 amino acids. The CDR3 protein is CAIRRTGDSYEQYF. CDR3 sequence (DNA): TGTGCCATCAGACGGACAGGGGACTCCTACGAGCAGTACTTC.

V usage is TRBV10-3 and J usage is TRBJ2-1; D unclear. Deletions cut 4 bases from V and 8 bases from J, with 9 bases between. Germline V gene lookup returns CDR1 ENHRY and CDR2 SYGVKD. The CDR3 sequence is 12 residues long. The DNA for the CDR3 is TGTGCCATCAGTGTAAGACAAGATGAGCAGTTCTTC. This encodes CAISVRQDEQFF.

This clonotype was detected only a few times. J is TRBJ2-7 and V is TRBV20-1, with D tentatively TRBD1 (6 bases). V lost 6 bases and J 3 bases, leaving 21 bases between the germline ends. CDR3 size: 15 residues. Germline V gene data show CDR1 as DFQATT and CDR2 as SNEGSKA (reference sequence). This CDR3 reads CSAHPVFRGVYEQYF. As DNA, the CDR3 is TGCAGTGCCCATCCGGTTTTCAGGGGTGTCTACGAGCAGTACTTC.

The chain joins TRBV20-1 to TRBJ2-1; D gene uncertain. Judging by the DNA end, TRBJ2-7 fits better; the J call may be wrong. The CDR3 extends over 10 amino acids. CDR1 is DFQATT, CDR2 SNEGSKA, per germline (reference sequence). DNA for the CDR3: TGCAGTGCTAGCGCCGATGAGCAGTACTTC. This codes for CSASADEQYF.

This clonotype has a single count. The CDR3 sequence is CASSPAWGARETQYF. The DNA of the CDR3 is TGTGCCAGCTCCCCGGCCTGGGGGGCGCGGGAGACCCAGTACTTC. This chain links TRBV18 with TRBJ2-5; D may be TRBD1 or TRBD2 (6 bases each). Per the germline V gene, CDR1 is KGHSH and CDR2 is LQKENI. The V end lost 6 bases, the J end lost 5 bases, and 19 bases lay between the germline ends. This CDR3 has 15 residues.

This chain uses TRBV11-2 with TRBJ2-3, with D unresolved. Germline assignment: CDR1 SGHAT and CDR2 FQNNGV. This CDR3 has 15 amino acids. Trimming pared 6 bases from V and 2 bases from J, leaving 15 bases between. DNA of the CDR3: TGTGCCAGCAGACGCCCGACCGCCTACACAGATACGCAGTATTTT. It codes for CASRRPTAYTDTQYF.

This chain uses TRBV27 with TRBJ2-1; 9 positions agree with TRBD1. V was clipped by 4 bases and J by 8 bases; unmatched bases: 12. The CDR3 runs 16 residues. Germline V gives CDR1 MNHEY, CDR2 SMNVEV (reference sequence). CDR3 sequence reads: CASSWSAGQGVDEQFF. CDR3 DNA sequence: TGTGCCAGCAGTTGGTCCGCGGGACAGGGTGTGGATGAGCAGTTCTTC.